Following are 20 T cell receptor beta chains from one sample sequenced in a study of CD8+CD57+ T cells in acquired aplastic anemia. Individuals selected for sequencing had exhibited CD8+CD57+ cell expansion on flow cytometry. Genomic DNA, the template, was used for profiling of the TCR beta VDJ and CDR3. TCRdb re-analysed the reads in MiXCR, keeping a single row per CDR3 protein. Of 400,000 to 600,000 distinct CDR3 sequences listed, roughly a third were seen once; the top ten hold 0.82%. The material sequenced was sorted CD4+, CD8+, or CD8+CD57+ T cells (not recorded which) from PBMCs. Receptors were obtained from a human donor with aplastic anemia.

The CDR3 here is CASSFTGVGASYNEQFF. For the CDR3, the DNA is TGTGCCAGCAGCTTCACAGGGGTTGGGGCTTCCTACAATGAGCAGTTCTTC. V gene TRBV7-3 combines with J gene TRBJ2-1, with TRBD1 matching over 7 bases. With V trimmed by 3 bases and J by 1 base, 9 bases remained unmatched. Germline CDR1 is SGHTA and CDR2 is FQGTGA. The CDR3 consists of 17 residues.

The V call is TRBV29-1, the J call TRBJ1-2, with TRBD1 matching over 10 bases. CDR3 length: 13 residues. CDR1 and CDR2 from the germline V gene are SQVTM and ANQGSEA. Trimming cost V 7 bases and J 5 bases; bases outside gene matches: 7. The CDR3 sequence is CSGGGGQGYGYTF. Here the CDR3 DNA reads TGCAGCGGCGGAGGGGGACAGGGGTATGGCTACACCTTC.

The chain couples TRBV4-1 to TRBJ2-1, with 8 bases fitting TRBD2. The CDR3 is 15 residues long. Looked up from germline, CDR1 is MGHRA and CDR2 is YSYEKL. V lost 1 base and J lost 8; bases outside the gene matches: 7. DNA for the CDR3: TGCGCCAGCAGCCAAGTCAGCGGGAGTGTGGATGAGCAGTTCTTC. Translating gives CASSQVSGSVDEQFF.

This clonotype was seen repeatedly, ten times or more. V and J are TRBV4-1 and TRBJ1-4; no definite D call. Germline-derived CDR1 and CDR2 are MGHRA and YSYEKL. CDR3 length: 11 amino acids. V was clipped by 6 bases and J by 8 bases, with 7 bases between them. The chain's CDR3 is CASRTGEKLFF. CDR3 nucleotide sequence: TGCGCCAGCAGGACCGGGGAAAAACTGTTTTTT.

The rearrangement links TRBV2 to TRBJ1-1; TRBD1 matches at 7 bases. J lost 1 base, V lost 5 bases, and 4 bases had no gene match. This CDR3 region has 14 residues. Germline CDR1 is SNHLY and CDR2 is FYNNEI. This CDR3 is CASSMKGANTEAFF. CDR3 sequence (DNA): TGTGCCAGCAGTATGAAGGGGGCGAACACTGAAGCTTTCTTT.

This clonotype was counted at least ten times. The chain links TRBV29-1 to TRBJ1-1; D ambiguous. The germline gives CDR1 SQVTM, CDR2 ANQGSEA. Trimming cost V 2 bases and J 0 bases, with 7 bases left between them. The length of the CDR3 is 13 residues. The CDR3 DNA reads TGCAGCGTTGAACCGGGCCTGAACACTGAAGCTTTCTTT. The encoded protein is CSVEPGLNTEAFF.

The chain recombines TRBV3-1 with TRBJ1-1; TRBD1 matches at 8 bases. The trim removed 3 bases at V and 0 bases at J, leaving 0 bases unmatched. CDR3 length equals 14 residues. Looked up from germline, CDR1 is LGHDT and CDR2 is YNNKEL (reference sequence). DNA of the CDR3: TGTGCCAGCAGCCAGGGACAGGTGAACACTGAAGCTTTCTTT. Encoded protein: CASSQGQVNTEAFF.

This clonotype was seen only a few times. This chain connects TRBV30 to TRBJ2-5; 8 bases are a match to TRBD1. Germline trimming cut 4 bases from V and 4 bases from J; bases unmatched to any gene: 5. This CDR3 is built from 13 residues. In germline, CDR1 is GTSNPN, CDR2 SVGIG (reference sequence). The CDR3 bases are TGTGCCTGGACTAGGACAGGGAGAGAGACCCAGTACTTC. Protein product: CAWTRTGRETQYF.

The V call is TRBV6-2 or TRBV6-3, the J call TRBJ1-5; TRBD1 agrees at 9 bases. This CDR3 is 15 amino acids long. The germline V gene encodes CDR1 MNHEY and CDR2 SVGEGT. The V gene end was trimmed by 5 bases and the J gene end by 7 bases; junction bases not matched to a gene: 9. CDR3 protein: CASSPRQGVRQPQHF. The CDR3 coding sequence is TGTGCCAGCAGTCCCCGACAGGGGGTAAGACAGCCCCAGCATTTT.

This clonotype came up many times. The J gene is TRBJ2-1, the V gene TRBV29-1; D gene uncertain. Looked up from germline, CDR1 is SQVTM and CDR2 is ANQGSEA. The CDR3 totals 14 residues. The V and J ends lost 2 bases and 8 bases respectively, with 16 bases between them. CDR3 region: CSVEPPGRTYEQFF. The CDR3, as DNA: TGCAGCGTTGAACCCCCCGGCAGGACCTATGAGCAGTTCTTC.

The table lists this clonotype with many counts. The rearrangement links TRBV7-3 to TRBJ2-7, with TRBD2 matching over 7 bases. Germline CDR1 reads SGHTA; CDR2 reads FQGTGA. With 5 bases clipped from V and 5 bases from J, the junction kept 9 bases outside the gene matches. The CDR3 is 14 amino acids. The CDR3 coding sequence is TGTGCCAGCAGCCGGGGAGCGGGAAACAACGAGCAGTACTTC. It codes for CASSRGAGNNEQYF.

The CDR3 here is CASSVGSGTLPVSDTEAFF. The DNA for the CDR3 is TGTGCCAGCAGCGTCGGGTCTGGGACGCTACCGGTTAGCGACACTGAAGCTTTCTTT. This chain joins TRBV9 and TRBJ1-1; tentatively, D is TRBD1 (5 bases). The CDR3 is 19 residues long. Per germline, CDR1 SGDLS and CDR2 YYNGEE. Trimming pared 2 bases from V and 3 bases from J, leaving 26 bases between.

The chain employs TRBV7-3 and TRBJ2-3; 9 nucleotides agree with TRBD2. V shed 5 bases, J shed 4 bases, and the junction held 10 bases outside the gene matches. Per the germline V gene, CDR1 is SGHTA and CDR2 is FQGTGA. This CDR3 contains 16 residues. CDR3 in amino acids: CASSPRGSGRADTQYF. The CDR3 DNA follows: TGTGCCAGCAGCCCTCGGGGTAGCGGGAGAGCAGATACGCAGTATTTT.

This clonotype occurred once. The chain links TRBV11-2 to TRBJ1-2; 8 nucleotides align to TRBD1. This CDR3 contains 16 residues. Germline CDR1 SGHAT, CDR2 FQNNGV. Trimming took 4 bases from V and 8 from J; bases not matched to a gene: 15. This chain's CDR3 is CASSSSSDRVIGGYTF. The CDR3 DNA follows: TGTGCCAGCAGCTCGTCATCGGACAGGGTTATTGGCGGCTACACCTTC.

This chain links TRBV19 with TRBJ2-5; TRBD1 aligns across 7 bases. Trimming removed 1 base from V and 4 bases from J; junction bases left unmatched: 6. The CDR3 runs 15 residues. Germline CDR1 LNHDA, CDR2 SQIVND (reference sequence). The CDR3, as DNA: TGTGCCAGTAGTATAGGGCAGGGGGACCCAGAGACCCAGTACTTC. Residues: CASSIGQGDPETQYF.

A few counts support this clonotype. The chain couples TRBV20-1 to TRBJ2-1; D is unclear. V dropped 6 bases and J dropped 7 bases, with 16 bases sitting between them. This CDR3 has 13 residues. The germline gives CDR1 DFQATT, CDR2 SNEGSKA (reference sequence). The CDR3 bases are TGCAGTGCCATGATCCTCGCGCGGAATGAGCAGTTCTTC. Its translation: CSAMILARNEQFF.

The V gene is TRBV20-1, the J gene TRBJ2-1; TRBD1 or TRBD2 may be the D gene (6 bases each). Trimming took off 7 bases at V and 8 bases at J, with 12 bases between the two ends. The V gene's germline CDR1 is DFQATT and CDR2 SNEGSKA (reference sequence). The CDR3 is made up of 11 amino acids. The CDR3 region has the DNA TGCAGTGTCCACGGGGGCTATGAGCAGTTCTTC. Translation: CSVHGGYEQFF.

This clonotype has just a few counts. CDR3 DNA sequence: TGTGCCAGCTCACCGGGACTCACCAATCAGCCCCAGCATTTT. Translated, it gives CASSPGLTNQPQHF. The V gene is TRBV18, the J gene TRBJ1-5; D may be TRBD1 (5 bases). The CDR3 loop spans 14 amino acids. The V and J ends lost 3 bases and 3 bases respectively, with 9 bases between them. Germline V lookup: CDR1 KGHSH, CDR2 LQKENI.

This clonotype was detected a few times. J is TRBJ2-5 and V is TRBV5-6; D call uncertain. Germline V gene data show CDR1 as SGHDT and CDR2 as YYEEEE. Trimming removed 1 base from V and 4 bases from J, with 8 bases in between. The CDR3 is made up of 13 amino acids. The CDR3 DNA follows: TGTGCCAGCAGCTTGCAGGTTGGAGAGACCCAGTACTTC. It translates to CASSLQVGETQYF.

A few counts support this clonotype. Relative to the germline gene, one junction end is altered; a read error may explain this. This rearrangement joins TRBV15 to TRBJ2-7; TRBD2 aligns across 8 bases. Germline V gene lookup returns CDR1 LNHNV and CDR2 YYDKDF (reference sequence). CDR3 size: 16 residues. The CDR3 DNA follows: TGTGCCGCCAGCAGCTTGGAGGGACTAGGGTCTATCGAGCAGTACTTC. It yields the protein CAASSLEGLGSIEQYF.